This T cell receptor (beta chain) stems from a study of blood T cells in healthy people across ages (dated by TCRdb to the mid-2010s). For context, the study as a whole: In model experiments, roughly one uniquely barcoded TCR beta cDNA molecule per two T cells was captured by template switching. For two donors (one aged 18 to 29 and one aged 80 or older), the study analyzed two additional independent replicas of 1 million unique cDNA reads from the same blood draw. To avoid experimental bias, donors of different ages were spread randomly across the sequencing lanes. Using deep sequencing normalized with unique cDNA molecular identifiers, the study measured how TCR beta repertoire diversity changes with age. Donors were grouped into four age groups: young (average 16 years), middle-aged (roughly 40), aged (around 56) and long-lived (about 89). What the work shows at the level of the full study, not this receptor alone: As age increased, observed TCR beta diversity per million T cells dropped in a roughly linear way, and a significant reduction was already evident by age about 40. Compared with the aged group, the long-lived group had more naive CD4+ T cells, fewer expanded clones and increased TCR diversity, suggesting age selection. Because the CMV infection status of the donors was unknown, age-related changes in expanded clonotypes may potentially have been confounded. Because profiling used bulk unsorted PBMCs, naive and antigen-experienced compartments could not be compared conclusively. Estimates of total diversity from one million sequenced T cells were regarded as lower bounds and underestimates. Observed TCR beta diversity correlated strongly with the percentage of naive T cells measured by flow cytometry.

Via the germline V gene, CDR1 is SGHVS and CDR2 FNYEAQ. Ends trimmed: V by 1 base, J by 5 bases; bases unmatched to a gene: 2. The CDR3 contains 14 residues, cysteine and phenylalanine counted. The sequence is cut down to CDR3 DNA, 42 bases in frame from base 1. Systemically healthy Caucasian individuals from Russia, 35 to 50 in total and aged about 6 to 95 years, were included as donors. Each donor gave ten milliliters of peripheral blood, drawn into EDTA-treated Vacutainer tubes. Ficoll-Paque density-gradient centrifugation was used to isolate PBMCs, with at least 6 million obtained per sample. Total RNA was extracted from PBMCs with Trizol reagent, with at least 6 micrograms obtained per sample. Naive CD45RAhigh/CD27high T cell percentages were measured by flow cytometry on a PBMC aliquot from every donor. To note about this clonotype: No cognate antigen has been identified for it. Per-nucleotide qualities are absent, and no much larger clonotype sits a single base away.

Library prep was done by 5' RACE. TCRdb shows the sequencer as Illumina HiSeq 2500. A second PCR of about 6 to 11 cycles was performed with a sample-barcoded 5' primer and a J-beta primer mix. A template-switch 5' adaptor carrying 12 random nucleotides introduced a unique molecular identifier onto each TCR beta cDNA molecule. At least 2.5 million CDR3-containing paired-end reads were obtained from each sample. First-strand cDNA was synthesized from all RNA with the Mint cDNA synthesis kit, primed by a TRBC-specific oligonucleotide. After uracil-DNA glycosylase treatment, a first 18-cycle PCR used universal primers M1SS and BC2_uni_R on all cDNA. In the original analysis: For normalization, 1 million high-quality reads were randomly selected from each sample, with every read carrying a distinct molecular identifier. Instead of being binned into consensus sequences, reads that shared molecular identifiers were thrown out. MiTCR, with a Q25 quality threshold and the strictest error-elimination algorithm, was used for CDR3 identification, clonotype clustering and error correction. A nonparametric unseen species model with Euler transformation was used to estimate a lower bound on total TCR beta diversity. Using fastp trimming at Q25 and MiXCR clonotype assembly, TCRdb reanalyzed the public sequencing data and kept in-frame beta chains. Rows are combined by CDR3 protein, so each entry shows the most common genes and DNA. The V and J calls here are based on TCRdb, not the publication. The sample table lists 1,300,000 or so distinct CDR3 sequences, 55% to 75% of them with a count of one. Approximately 7% of the sample is taken by the ten largest.

The sequence links TRBV7-6 to TRBJ2-1, with 7 bases aligning to TRBD2. Sequencing was performed on blood. The sequence was collected from a man between 18 and 29 years old in good health. The base sequence is TGTGCCAGCAGCTTAGACCGGGAGGACAATGAGCAGTTCTTC. Its protein is CASSLDREDNEQFF.